These T cell receptor beta chains were read from a single sample in a study of cytomegalovirus exposure and HLA in healthy donors. Repertoires were generated with immunoSEQ multiplex PCR, while TCRdb's copy carries only in-frame clones and drops some. The sample includes about 140,000 clones, about three quarters of them seen just once. The sample was PBMCs. These TCRs come from a human donor in good health. The CDR3 runs from the conserved cysteine through the conserved F or W. Fields, in order: D gene, clone size, V gene, J gene, CDR3 protein, CDR3 DNA. The D gene is left open where the match is weak. Expanded clones are given a class, and other clones once, few, many or no size at all.

>.|once|TRBV4-1|TRBJ2-7
CASSQVGTRAEQYF
TGCGCCAGCAGCCAGGTCGGGACACGAGCCGAGCAGTACTTC
>.|.|TRBV14|TRBJ1-6
CASSQARTENSPLHF
TGTGCCAGCAGCCAAGCCCGGACAGAGAATTCACCCCTCCACTTT
>.|.|TRBV30|TRBJ1-1
CALRGTEAFF
TGTGCCTTACGAGGTACTGAAGCTTTCTTT
>.|.|TRBV7-8|TRBJ1-1
CASSLQGFATEAFF
TGTGCCAGCAGCTTACAGGGCTTTGCCACTGAAGCTTTCTTT
>.|.|TRBV6-5|TRBJ1-1
CASSYGRGNTEAFF
TGTGCCAGCAGTTACGGTCGAGGGAACACTGAAGCTTTCTTT
>.|few|TRBV27|TRBJ1-5
CASGSDNSNQPQHF
TGTGCCAGCGGGTCGGACAACAGCAATCAGCCCCAGCATTTT
>TRBD2|.|TRBV10-2|TRBJ2-7
CASRLGGGLSEQYF
TGCGCCAGCAGACTGGGGGGGGGACTTAGCGAGCAGTACTTC
>TRBD2|.|TRBV6-1|TRBJ2-1
CASSQLAVTAEQFF
TGTGCCAGCAGTCAACTAGCGGTTACAGCTGAGCAGTTCTTC
>.|.|TRBV11-3|TRBJ2-7
CASSLEGRAYEQYF
TGTGCCAGCAGCTTAGAAGGGAGAGCCTACGAGCAGTACTTC
>.|.|TRBV15|TRBJ1-4
CATSRGRGRATNEKLFF
TGTGCCACCAGCAGGGGCCGTGGCAGGGCAACTAATGAAAAACTGTTTTTT
>.|.|TRBV2|TRBJ2-7
CASSDREQYF
TGTGCCAGCAGTGATAGAGAGCAGTACTTC
>TRBD1|.|TRBV7-8|TRBJ2-1
CASSLVLDRAYNEQFF
TGTGCCAGCAGCTTAGTACTGGACAGGGCCTACAATGAGCAGTTCTTC
>.|few|TRBV25-1|TRBJ1-5
CASSADFSNQPQHF
TGTGCCAGCAGTGCGGACTTTAGCAATCAGCCCCAGCATTTT
>.|.|TRBV14|TRBJ2-3
CASSQWTGLPEVDTQYF
TGTGCCAGCAGCCAATGGACGGGACTCCCGGAAGTAGATACGCAGTATTTT
>TRBD1|once|TRBV6-6|TRBJ2-1
CASSSGQGGNEQFF
TGTGCCAGCAGTTCGGGACAGGGGGGCAATGAGCAGTTCTTC
>TRBD1|.|TRBV10-3|TRBJ2-2
CAISRTGNTGELFF
TGTGCCATCAGTAGGACAGGGAACACCGGGGAGCTGTTTTTT
>.|.|TRBV7-8|TRBJ2-7
CASSTDRTYEQYF
TGTGCCAGCAGCACCGACAGGACCTACGAGCAGTACTTC
>TRBD1|few|TRBV28|TRBJ1-2
CASRPEGQYYGYTF
TGTGCCAGCAGGCCGGAGGGACAGTACTATGGCTACACCTTC
>TRBD2|.|TRBV5-4|TRBJ2-2
CASSLAVRGAHTGELFF
TGTGCCAGCAGCTTGGCCGTGCGGGGGGCCCACACCGGGGAGCTGTTTTTT
>TRBD1|once|TRBV15|TRBJ2-4
CATSRRSGQGNIQYF
TGTGCCACCAGCAGAAGAAGTGGACAGGGGAACATTCAGTACTTC
>TRBD1|.|TRBV4-1|TRBJ2-7
CASSREPGQAYEQYF
TGCGCCAGCAGCCGAGAACCGGGACAGGCCTACGAGCAGTACTTC
>.|few|TRBV4-2|TRBJ2-6
CASSQERSDSGANVLTF
TGTGCCAGCAGCCAAGAGCGCTCCGACTCTGGGGCCAACGTCCTGACTTTC
>TRBD1|.|TRBV5-1|TRBJ1-6
CASSGGQGDSPLHF
TGCGCCAGCAGCGGGGGACAGGGGGACTCACCCCTCCACTTT
>.|.|TRBV4-1|TRBJ2-7
CASSQVTGPSFYEQYF
TGCGCCAGCAGCCAAGTAACAGGTCCTAGTTTTTACGAGCAGTACTTC
>.|.|TRBV6-6|TRBJ2-5
CASRRQYQETQYF
TGTGCCAGCAGAAGACAGTACCAAGAGACCCAGTACTTC
>.|.|TRBV5-1|TRBJ2-3
CASSLQGSLPDTQYF
TGCGCCAGCAGCTTGCAGGGGAGTTTACCAGATACGCAGTATTTT
>TRBD1|.|TRBV5-4|TRBJ1-6
CASRTADRGYSPLHF
TGTGCCAGCAGAACCGCAGACAGGGGCTACTCACCCCTCCACTTT